This TCR beta chain emerged from a study of T cell responses to AZD1222 COVID-19 vaccine. The table came from immunoSEQ multiplex PCR; TCRdb's copy has only in-frame clones and leaves some out. The table lists approximately 150,000 clones, around nine tenths of them singletons. Concerning this clone: Its antigen is as yet unknown.

General study findings and limits: Vaccine-related CD4 TCRs covered spike, predominating at 160-218 and 743-854.

V dropped 0 bases and J dropped 2 bases, with 14 bases sitting between them. This CDR3 contains 16 residues. The clonotype was recovered from an adult in good health. The V and J genes are TRBV23-1 and TRBJ2-7; D remains ambiguous. TRBV23-1 is noted as an ORF with a role that remains uncertain. The sample was peripheral blood, taken on day 0 of AZD1222 vaccination. CDR3 sequence reads: CASSQSKEKSAYEQYF. The CDR3 coding sequence is TGCGCCAGCAGTCAATCGAAGGAAAAGAGCGCCTACGAGCAGTACTTC.